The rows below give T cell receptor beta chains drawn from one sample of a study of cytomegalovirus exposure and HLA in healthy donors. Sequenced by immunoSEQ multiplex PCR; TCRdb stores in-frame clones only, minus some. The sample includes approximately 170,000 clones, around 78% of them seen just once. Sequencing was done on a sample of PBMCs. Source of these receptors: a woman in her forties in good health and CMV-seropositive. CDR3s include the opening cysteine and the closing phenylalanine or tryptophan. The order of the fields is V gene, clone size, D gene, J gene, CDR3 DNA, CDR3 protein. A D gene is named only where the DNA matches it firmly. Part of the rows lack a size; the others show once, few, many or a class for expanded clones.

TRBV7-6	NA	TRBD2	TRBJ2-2	TGTGCCAGCAGCTTAATAACTAGCGGGGGGAACACCGGGGAGCTGTTTTTT	CASSLITSGGNTGELFF
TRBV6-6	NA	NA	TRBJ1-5	TGTGCCAGCAGTACACAGGGAGGGGACAATCAGCCCCAGCATTTT	CASSTQGGDNQPQHF
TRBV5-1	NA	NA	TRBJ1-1	TGCGCCAGCAGCTTGGGACAGGACACAAAAGCTTTCTTT	CASSLGQDTKAFF
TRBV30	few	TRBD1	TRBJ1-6	TGTGCCGGGACAGGGGTTAATTCACCCCTCCACTTT	CAGTGVNSPLHF
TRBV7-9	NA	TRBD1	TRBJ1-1	TGTGCCAGCGGAGAGGGGGCGCCGGCTGAAGCTTTCTTT	CASGEGAPAEAFF
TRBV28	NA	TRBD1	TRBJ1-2	TGTGCCAGCACCCTGCCGGGACAGGAGAACTATGGCTACACCTTC	CASTLPGQENYGYTF
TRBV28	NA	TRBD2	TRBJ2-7	TGTGCCAGCAGTCCCGCCGGGCTAGCGGGCGAGCAGTACTTC	CASSPAGLAGEQYF
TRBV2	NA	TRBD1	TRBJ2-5	TGTGCCAGCAGTGTGGTGACAGGGGGCTGGGAGACCCAGTACTTC	CASSVVTGGWETQYF
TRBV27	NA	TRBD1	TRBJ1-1	TGTGCCAGCAGTAACCAGGGACAGGGGTTTGGAGCTTTCTTT	CASSNQGQGFGAFF
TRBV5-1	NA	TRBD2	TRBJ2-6	TGCGCCAGCAGCTTGTGGAGCGGGGGGGCCAAGACTGGGGCCAACGTCCTGACTTTC	CASSLWSGGAKTGANVLTF
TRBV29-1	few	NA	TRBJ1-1	TGCAGCGTTGAGGTTGGGTTGACTGGGAACACTGAAGCTTTCTTT	CSVEVGLTGNTEAFF
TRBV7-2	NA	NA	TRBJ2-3	TGTGCCAGCAGCTTATCCCTCGGAGATACGCAGTATTTT	CASSLSLGDTQYF
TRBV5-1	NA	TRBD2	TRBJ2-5	TGCGCCAGCAGCTTACTAGCGGGGGAAGAGACCCAGTACTTC	CASSLLAGEETQYF